This entry features one T cell receptor beta chain sequence. Its target is unknown. The junction differs from germline at one of its ends, possibly a read error. The data originate from a study of tumor and adjacent non-tumor tissue in lung cancer. Overall study context: Samples averaged roughly 4.3 million productive TCRbeta reads each. General study findings and limits: In normal lung, the top 100 clones were significantly more dominant than in tumor. Compared with tumor, normal lung showed significantly lower TCR diversity.

A modified ARM-PCR protocol with three rounds of nested PCR amplified TCRbeta. MiXCR, run by TCRdb on the multiplex PCR reads, gives a single entry per CDR3 protein. The sample consists of roughly 66,000 distinct CDR3 sequences, around 73% of them appearing once. The template was RNA from unsorted bulk tissue. Newly diagnosed lung cancer patients had thoracic surgery in China, August–late 2014, without prior chemotherapy. Germline CDR1 and CDR2: DFQATT and SNEGSKA (reference sequence). This CDR3 is built from 12 residues. The V gene is TRBV20-1, the J gene TRBJ2-1, with D tentatively TRBD1 or TRBD2 (5 bases each). Sample: lung tumor tissue. The source is a man between 60 and 75 years old with non-small cell lung cancer. This CDR3 reads CSARGPTNEQFF. CDR3 nucleotide sequence: TGCAGTGCTAGGGGACCGACGAATGAGCAATTCTTC.